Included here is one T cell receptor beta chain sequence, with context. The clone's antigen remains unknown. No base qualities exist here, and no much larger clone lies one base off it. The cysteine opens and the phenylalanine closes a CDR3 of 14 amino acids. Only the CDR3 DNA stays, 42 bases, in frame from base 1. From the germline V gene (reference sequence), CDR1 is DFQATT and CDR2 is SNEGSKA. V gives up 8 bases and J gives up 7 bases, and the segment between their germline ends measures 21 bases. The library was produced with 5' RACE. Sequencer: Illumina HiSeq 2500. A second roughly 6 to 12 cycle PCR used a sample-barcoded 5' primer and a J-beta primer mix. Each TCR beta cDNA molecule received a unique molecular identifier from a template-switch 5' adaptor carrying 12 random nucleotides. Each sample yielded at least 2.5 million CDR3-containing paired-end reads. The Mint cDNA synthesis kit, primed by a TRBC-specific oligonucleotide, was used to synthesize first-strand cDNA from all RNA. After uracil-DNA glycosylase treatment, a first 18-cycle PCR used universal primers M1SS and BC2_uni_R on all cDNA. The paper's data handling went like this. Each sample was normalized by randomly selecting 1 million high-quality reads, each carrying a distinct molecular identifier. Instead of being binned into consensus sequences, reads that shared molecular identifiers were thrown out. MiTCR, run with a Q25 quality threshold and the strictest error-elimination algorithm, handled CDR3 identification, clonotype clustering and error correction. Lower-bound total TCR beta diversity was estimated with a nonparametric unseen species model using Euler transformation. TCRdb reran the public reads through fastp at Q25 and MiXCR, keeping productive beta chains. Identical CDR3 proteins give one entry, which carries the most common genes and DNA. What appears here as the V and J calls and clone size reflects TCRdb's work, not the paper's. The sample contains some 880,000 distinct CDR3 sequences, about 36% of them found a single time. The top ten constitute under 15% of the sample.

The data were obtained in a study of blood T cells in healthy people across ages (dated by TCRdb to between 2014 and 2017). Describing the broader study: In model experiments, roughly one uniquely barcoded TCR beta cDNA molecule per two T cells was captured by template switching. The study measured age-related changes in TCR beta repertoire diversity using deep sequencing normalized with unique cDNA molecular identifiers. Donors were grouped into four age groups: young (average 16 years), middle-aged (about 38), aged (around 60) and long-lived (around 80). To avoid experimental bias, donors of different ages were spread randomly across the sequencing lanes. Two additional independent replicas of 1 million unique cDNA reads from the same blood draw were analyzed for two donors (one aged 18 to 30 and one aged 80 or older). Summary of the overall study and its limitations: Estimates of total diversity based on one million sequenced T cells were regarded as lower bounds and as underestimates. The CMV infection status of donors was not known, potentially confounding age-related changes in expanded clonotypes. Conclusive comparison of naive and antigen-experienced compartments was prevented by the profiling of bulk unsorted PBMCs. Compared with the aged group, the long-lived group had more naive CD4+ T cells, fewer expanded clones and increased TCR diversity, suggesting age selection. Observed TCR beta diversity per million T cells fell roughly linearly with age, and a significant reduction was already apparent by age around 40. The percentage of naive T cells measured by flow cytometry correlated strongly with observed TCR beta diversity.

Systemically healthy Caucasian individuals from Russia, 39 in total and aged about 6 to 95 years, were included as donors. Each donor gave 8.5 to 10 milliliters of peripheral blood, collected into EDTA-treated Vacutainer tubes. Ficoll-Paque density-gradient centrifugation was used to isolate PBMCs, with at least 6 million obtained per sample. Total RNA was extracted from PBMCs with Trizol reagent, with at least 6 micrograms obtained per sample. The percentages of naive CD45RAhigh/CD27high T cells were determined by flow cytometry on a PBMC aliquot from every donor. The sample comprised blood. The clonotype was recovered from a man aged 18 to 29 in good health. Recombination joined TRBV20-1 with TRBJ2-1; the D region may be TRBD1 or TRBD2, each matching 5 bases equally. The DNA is TGCAGTACTAAGGCGTCGGGGCTTCGAAATGAGCAGTTCTTC. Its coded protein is CSTKASGLRNEQFF.